The 2 T cell receptor beta chains below come from one sample, sequenced in a study of shared clonotypes between healthy human individuals. Using immunoSEQ multiplex PCR, the repertoire was profiled, and TCRdb retains in-frame clones only, with some absent. The sample carries about 1,800,000 clones, 85% to 95% recorded once. As defined, naive CD8 cells were CD45RO-negative and positively selected for CCR7, with terminally differentiated effector memory CD45RA+ cells excluded. Input material: naive CD8+ T cells sorted from blood. The origin of the receptors is a man aged 18 to 29 in good health.

The V call is TRBV11-2, the J call TRBJ2-7, with 8 bases fitting TRBD2. Trimming removed 5 bases from V and 5 bases from J; junction bases left unmatched: 11. Germline CDR1 and CDR2: SGHAT and FQNNGV. The length of the CDR3 is 15 residues. This CDR3 reads CASSPLGGLGNEQYF. In DNA, the CDR3 is TGTGCCAGCAGCCCTTTGGGGGGACTAGGGAACGAGCAGTACTTC.

This rearrangement joins TRBV5-7 to TRBJ2-7, with 7 bases identical to TRBD2. TRBV5-7 has ORF status, its function being uncertain. The CDR3 covers 16 residues. J lost 3 bases, V lost 2 bases, and 11 bases had no gene match. The CDR3 is CASSLKLAHTLYEQYF. The CDR3 nucleotides read TGTGCCAGCAGCTTAAAACTAGCGCACACCCTCTACGAGCAGTACTTC.